Below, 19 T cell receptor beta chains from the same sample are listed, as sequenced in a study of T cell responses to AZD1222 COVID-19 vaccine. TCRdb's table, derived via immunoSEQ multiplex PCR, lists solely in-frame clones and lacks some. The profile shows some 120,000 clones, around 82% of them singletons. The material was peripheral blood, obtained on day 0 of AZD1222 vaccination. The receptors come from an adult in good health.

The chain joins TRBV6-5 to TRBJ2-7, with TRBD2 identical over 8 bases. The germline CDR1 and CDR2 sequences are MNHEY and SVGAGI. After removal of 7 bases from V and 2 bases from J, the junction contained 7 bases not matched to a gene. The CDR3 is 14 amino acids. CDR3 DNA sequence: TGTGCCAGCACTATCGTAGCGGGGACCTACGAGCAGTACTTC. This codes for CASTIVAGTYEQYF.

The chain has TRBV9 and TRBJ2-1; 8 bases agree with TRBD1. The germline V gene has CDR1 SGDLS and CDR2 YYNGEE. The CDR3 spans 18 residues. J lost 9 bases, V lost 3 bases, and 20 bases had no gene match. Here the CDR3 reads CASSGSGQGGGLIGEQFF. CDR3 coding DNA: TGTGCCAGCAGCGGGTCCGGACAGGGTGGGGGTTTGATCGGTGAGCAGTTCTTC.

V is TRBV6-5 and J is TRBJ1-5; D ambiguous. Germline-derived CDR1 and CDR2 are MNHEY and SVGAGI. Trimming stripped 0 bases from V and 3 bases from J, with 9 bases between. This CDR3 has 15 amino acids. This CDR3 is CASSYSGQPNQPQHF. For the CDR3, the DNA is TGTGCCAGCAGTTACTCAGGCCAGCCCAATCAGCCCCAGCATTTT.

This chain links TRBV19 with TRBJ1-5; possible D gene TRBD1, 5 bases. Trimming left V 7 bases short and J 1 base short, with 14 bases between. The CDR3 is made up of 15 amino acids. Germline-derived CDR1 and CDR2 are LNHDA and SQIVND (reference sequence). CDR3: CASTMRGMSNQPQHF. DNA for the CDR3: TGTGCCAGTACTATGAGGGGCATGAGCAATCAGCCCCAGCATTTT.

The genes are TRBV19 and TRBJ1-2, with D perhaps TRBD1 (6 bases). This CDR3 is 16 amino acids long. Germline values: CDR1 LNHDA, CDR2 SQIVND (reference sequence). The V gene lost 2 bases and the J gene lost 6 bases, with 19 bases spanning the gap. The CDR3 here is CASSIYRAPSEDGYTF. The CDR3 coding sequence is TGTGCCAGTAGTATATACAGGGCACCCTCAGAAGATGGCTACACCTTC.

The CDR3 spells CASTTYSLGLGSPLHF. CDR3 sequence (DNA): TGTGCCAGCACCACCTATTCTCTGGGTTTAGGTTCACCCCTCCACTTT. The chain joins TRBV28 to TRBJ1-6; D remains ambiguous. Germline V lookup: CDR1 MDHEN, CDR2 SYDVKM. This CDR3 spans 16 amino acids. V was trimmed by 7 bases and J by 9 bases, leaving 22 bases between them.

The chain links TRBV6-1 to TRBJ1-2; D might be TRBD1 (5 bases). Between the trimmed V and J ends, which lost 3 bases and 5 bases, there was a span of 10 bases. The CDR3 sequence is 13 residues long. Germline V lookup: CDR1 MNHNS, CDR2 SASEGT. CDR3 region: CASSDRGRYGYTF. DNA for the CDR3: TGTGCCAGCAGTGATAGGGGCCGTTATGGCTACACCTTC.

CDR3 sequence: CASRNGNTIYF. The CDR3 DNA is TGTGCCAGCAGGAATGGAAACACCATATATTTT. This chain links TRBV2 with TRBJ1-3; D gene ambiguous. CDR1 and CDR2 from the germline V gene are SNHLY and FYNNEI. The CDR3 has 11 amino acids. Deletions cut 6 bases from V and 3 bases from J, with 3 bases between.

The rearrangement joins TRBV27 to TRBJ1-1; maybe TRBD1 (6 bases). Trimming left V 2 bases short and J 0 bases short, with 13 bases between. This CDR3 is built from 16 residues. CDR1 and CDR2 from the germline V gene are MNHEY and SMNVEV (reference sequence). CDR3 sequence reads: CASSLVTGTLNTEAFF. CDR3 nucleotide sequence: TGTGCCAGCAGTTTAGTCACAGGGACTCTGAACACTGAAGCTTTCTTT.

CDR3 protein: CASSRRLETARYGYTF. CDR3 nucleotide sequence: TGTGCCAGTAGTCGGAGGCTCGAGACTGCTAGGTATGGCTACACCTTC. The chain recombines TRBV19 with TRBJ1-2; D is ambiguous. Germline values: CDR1 LNHDA, CDR2 SQIVND (reference sequence). The CDR3 runs to 16 residues. Trimming took 5 bases from V and 5 from J, leaving 21 bases between them.

This chain uses TRBV9 with TRBJ1-6; possibly TRBD1 for D (5 bases). The CDR3 spans 14 residues. The germline V gene encodes CDR1 SGDLS and CDR2 YYNGEE. The V end was cut by 0 bases, the J end by 8 bases, with 9 bases between. The CDR3 DNA follows: TGTGCCAGCAGCGTAGACCCGGGGGATTCACCCCTCCACTTT. Protein sequence: CASSVDPGDSPLHF.

The chain is built from TRBV3-1 (or the pseudogene TRBV3-2) and TRBJ2-7, with 7 bases aligning to TRBD1. J was trimmed by 0 bases and V by 2 bases; bases with no gene match: 7. Germline CDR1 reads LGHDT; CDR2 reads YNNKEL (reference sequence). The CDR3 spans 16 residues. CDR3 region: CASSQPSGTASYEQYF. The CDR3 DNA follows: TGTGCCAGCAGCCAACCCTCCGGGACAGCCTCCTACGAGCAGTACTTC.

In its sample, this clone was seen a few times. This chain joins TRBV5-6 and TRBJ2-1, with D unclear. The CDR3 runs 15 residues. Germline V CDR1 and CDR2: SGHDT, YYEEEE. V lost 0 bases, J lost 0 bases, and 7 bases lay in between. CDR3 sequence reads: CASSLVESSYNEQFF. For the CDR3, the DNA is TGTGCCAGCAGCTTGGTCGAGAGCTCCTACAATGAGCAGTTCTTC.

The genes are TRBV18 and TRBJ2-7, with 10 bases lining up with TRBD1. The CDR3 is 14 residues long. J was trimmed by 6 bases and V by 4 bases; bases with no gene match: 6. Looked up from germline, CDR1 is KGHSH and CDR2 is LQKENI. The CDR3 coding sequence is TGTGCCAGCTCACTCGACAGGGGGCAGGGCGAGCAGTACTTC. Its protein product is CASSLDRGQGEQYF. Supplemented by reference TRBV18 and TRBJ2-7, the full variable domain reads NAGVMQNPRHLVRRRGQEARLRCSPMKGHSHVYWYRQLPEEGLKFMVYLQKENIIDESGMPKERFSAEFPKEGPSILRIQQVVRGDSAAYFCASSLDRGQGEQYFGPGTRLTVT.

V gene TRBV5-4 combines with J gene TRBJ1-4; a possible D gene is TRBD1 (6 bases). Per germline, CDR1 SGHNT and CDR2 YYREEE (reference sequence). The CDR3 has 15 amino acids. V shed 1 base and J shed 5 bases, with 12 bases lying between them. Here the CDR3 reads CASSLTGAGNEKLFF. CDR3 DNA sequence: TGTGCCAGCAGCTTGACGGGGGCGGGAAATGAAAAACTGTTTTTT.

The chain carries TRBV18 and TRBJ1-1, with D possibly being TRBD1 (5 bases). This CDR3 has 16 amino acids. V lost 3 bases, J lost 1 base, and 15 bases lay in between. Per germline, CDR1 KGHSH and CDR2 LQKENI. In nucleotides, the CDR3 is TGTGCCAGCTCACCGTTCGTGGGGCCCCAGAACACTGAAGCTTTCTTT. It specifies CASSPFVGPQNTEAFF. Full variable domain (remainder filled in from reference TRBV18 and TRBJ1-1): NAGVMQNPRHLVRRRGQEARLRCSPMKGHSHVYWYRQLPEEGLKFMVYLQKENIIDESGMPKERFSAEFPKEGPSILRIQQVVRGDSAAYFCASSPFVGPQNTEAFFGQGTRLTVV.

The CDR3 is CAWSRETDGYTF. The CDR3, as DNA: TGTGCCTGGAGTAGAGAGACAGATGGCTACACCTTC. The gene calls are TRBV30 and TRBJ1-2, with D perhaps TRBD1 (5 bases). The CDR3 runs to 12 residues. Germline V gene sequence: CDR1 GTSNPN, CDR2 SVGIG (reference sequence). Trimming stripped 2 bases from V and 6 bases from J, with 10 bases between. The full variable domain, its missing parts supplied by reference TRBV30 and TRBJ1-2, is SQTIHQWPATLVQPVGSPLSLECTVEGTSNPNLYWYRQAAGRGLQLLFYSVGIGQISSEVPQNLSASRPQDRQFILSSKKLLLSDSGFYLCAWSRETDGYTFGSGTRLTVV.

The chain joins TRBV6-1 to TRBJ2-1; D might be TRBD2 (6 bases). This CDR3 is 14 amino acids long. V was cut by 1 base and J by 13 bases, with 17 bases left in between. Germline values: CDR1 MNHNS, CDR2 SASEGT. The CDR3, as DNA: TGTGCCAGCAGTGAAGTGGGGGGAGAGACTCCCCAGTTCTTC. The encoded protein is CASSEVGGETPQFF.

The J gene is TRBJ2-5, the V gene TRBV7-2, with 7 bases aligning to TRBD1. The trim removed 4 bases at V and 2 bases at J, leaving 4 bases unmatched. The germline V gene has CDR1 SGHTA and CDR2 FQGNSA. CDR3 length: 14 residues. The CDR3 reads CASSSWTGQETQYF. DNA of the CDR3: TGTGCCAGCAGCTCTTGGACAGGACAAGAGACCCAGTACTTC.